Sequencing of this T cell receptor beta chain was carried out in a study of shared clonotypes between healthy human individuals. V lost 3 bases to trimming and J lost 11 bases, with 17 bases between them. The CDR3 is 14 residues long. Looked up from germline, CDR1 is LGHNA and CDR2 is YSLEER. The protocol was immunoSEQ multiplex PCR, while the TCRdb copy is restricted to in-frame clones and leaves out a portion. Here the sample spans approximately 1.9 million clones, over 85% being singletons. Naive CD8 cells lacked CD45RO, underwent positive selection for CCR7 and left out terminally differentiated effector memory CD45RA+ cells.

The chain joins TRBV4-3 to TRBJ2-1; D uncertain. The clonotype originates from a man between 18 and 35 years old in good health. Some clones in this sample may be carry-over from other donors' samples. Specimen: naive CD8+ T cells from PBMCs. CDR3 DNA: TGCGCCAGCAGCCAGAGTATCCGGGCCCCCCAGCAGTTCTTC. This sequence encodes CASSQSIRAPQQFF.